The rows below give T cell receptor beta chains drawn from one sample of a study of cytomegalovirus exposure and HLA in healthy donors. Repertoires were generated with immunoSEQ multiplex PCR, while TCRdb's copy carries only in-frame clones and drops some. Of some 99,000 clones listed, roughly 76% are singletons. The sequenced sample consisted of PBMCs. Receptors were obtained from a woman aged 45-65 years in good health and CMV-seropositive. CDR3s include the opening cysteine and the closing phenylalanine or tryptophan. A D gene is named only where the DNA matches it firmly. Some rows mark clone size as missing; the rest say once, few, many or name a class of expanded clone.

j_gene,d_gene,abundance,v_gene,CDR3aa,CDR3nt
TRBJ2-3,.,.,TRBV9,CASSTGPTDTQYF,TGTGCCAGCAGCACTGGGCCGACAGATACGCAGTATTTT
TRBJ2-1,TRBD2,.,TRBV5-1,CASSLAGGETMEQFF,TGCGCCAGCAGCTTAGCGGGGGGGGAGACAATGGAGCAGTTCTTC
TRBJ2-7,TRBD2,.,TRBV6-4,CASRSRGLTSGSYEQYF,TGTGCCAGCAGATCAAGGGGCCTGACTAGCGGGAGTTACGAGCAGTACTTC
TRBJ1-3,.,few,TRBV9,CASSPYRDSGNTIYF,TGTGCCAGCAGCCCCTACAGGGACTCTGGAAACACCATATATTTT
TRBJ2-1,.,.,TRBV5-5,CASSLGPPGEQFF,TGTGCCAGCAGCTTGGGACCGCCGGGGGAGCAGTTCTTC
TRBJ2-3,TRBD2,.,TRBV7-3,CASSLRLAGSTDTQYF,TGTGCCAGCAGCCTCAGACTAGCGGGTAGCACAGATACGCAGTATTTT
TRBJ2-6,TRBD1,.,TRBV7-9,CASSLGTGGAGANVLTF,TGTGCCAGCAGCTTAGGGACAGGGGGCGCTGGGGCCAACGTCCTGACTTTC
TRBJ2-1,.,.,TRBV7-9,CASSYQGFYNEQFF,TGTGCCAGCAGCTACCAGGGGTTCTACAATGAGCAGTTCTTC
TRBJ1-5,TRBD1,.,TRBV7-8,CASSGSRGSSNQPQHF,TGTGCCAGCAGCGGTAGCAGGGGGAGTAGCAATCAGCCCCAGCATTTT
TRBJ2-5,TRBD2,.,TRBV25-1,CASRGREETQYF,TGTGCCAGCAGGGGGAGGGAGGAGACCCAGTACTTC
TRBJ2-3,.,few,TRBV5-1,CASSLVGVNTDTQYF,TGCGCCAGCAGCTTGGTCGGGGTGAACACAGATACGCAGTATTTT
TRBJ2-2,.,.,TRBV4-3,CASSQGGTSNTGELFF,TGCGCCAGCAGCCAAGGGGGGACATCGAACACCGGGGAGCTGTTTTTT
TRBJ2-5,TRBD2,.,TRBV7-9,CASSFAGGGEETQYF,TGTGCCAGCAGCTTCGCGGGAGGGGGGGAGGAGACCCAGTACTTC
TRBJ2-6,TRBD2,.,TRBV5-4,CASSLLGSRGGSGANVLTF,TGTGCCAGCAGCTTGTTGGGGTCGCGGGGGGGCTCTGGGGCCAACGTCCTGACTTTC
TRBJ2-3,.,few,TRBV5-6,CASSNRQVLTDTQYF,TGTGCCAGCAGCAACCGACAGGTTCTCACAGATACGCAGTATTTT
TRBJ2-3,.,.,TRBV7-2,CASSLGTIPDTQYF,TGTGCCAGCAGCTTAGGGACAATCCCAGATACGCAGTATTTT
TRBJ2-7,TRBD2,.,TRBV25-1,CASSDLAARAFRDVQYF,TGTGCCAGCAGTGACCTAGCGGCCCGGGCATTTAGGGACGTGCAGTACTTC
TRBJ2-2,TRBD1,.,TRBV9,CASSPQTGKNTGELFF,TGTGCCAGCAGCCCCCAGACAGGGAAGAACACCGGGGAGCTGTTTTTT
TRBJ2-7,.,once,TRBV6-6,CASSPRGDEQYF,TGTGCCAGCAGTCCTAGGGGTGACGAGCAGTACTTC
TRBJ1-3,TRBD1,.,TRBV2,CASRPGQGLSGNTIYF,TGTGCCAGCAGACCGGGACAGGGGCTCTCTGGAAACACCATATATTTT
TRBJ1-1,TRBD1,.,TRBV7-9,CASSPGGRGGMNTEAFF,TGTGCCAGCAGCCCAGGGGGTAGGGGTGGGATGAACACTGAAGCTTTCTTT
TRBJ2-7,TRBD1,.,TRBV2,CASSQHDRVHEQYF,TGTGCCAGCAGCCAACACGACAGGGTCCACGAGCAGTACTTC
TRBJ1-2,.,.,TRBV21-1,CASSPEEERYGYTF,TGTGCCAGCAGCCCAGAGGAGGAGCGCTATGGCTACACCTTC
TRBJ1-6,.,.,TRBV29-1,CSVRTGDYNSPLHF,TGCAGCGTGAGGACGGGGGATTATAATTCACCCCTCCACTTT
TRBJ2-1,.,few,TRBV2,CASSDIWRDANEQFF,TGTGCCAGCAGCGATATTTGGCGGGACGCCAATGAGCAGTTCTTC
TRBJ1-3,.,once,TRBV10-3,CAISGLRQALSGNTIYF,TGTGCCATCAGTGGATTACGACAGGCGCTCTCTGGAAACACCATATATTTT
TRBJ2-5,TRBD1,.,TRBV9,CASSVGGQLQETQYF,TGTGCCAGCAGCGTAGGGGGACAGCTACAAGAGACCCAGTACTTC
TRBJ1-2,.,.,TRBV10-3,CAIETGLGYGYTF,TGTGCCATAGAGACAGGTCTCGGCTATGGCTACACCTTC
TRBJ2-3,.,.,TRBV5-3,CARSPFTDTQYF,TGTGCCAGAAGCCCTTTCACAGATACGCAGTATTTT
TRBJ1-5,TRBD1,.,TRBV15,CATSSGTGGKQPQHF,TGTGCCACCAGCAGCGGGACAGGGGGCAAGCAGCCCCAGCATTTT
TRBJ2-7,TRBD1,.,TRBV7-2,CASSQTLGQGAYEQYF,TGTGCCAGCAGCCAAACGTTGGGACAGGGGGCCTACGAGCAGTACTTC
TRBJ2-7,TRBD1,.,TRBV4-3,CASSQEGPGQGGGEQYF,TGCGCCAGCAGCCAAGAAGGCCCCGGACAGGGGGGTGGCGAGCAGTACTTC
TRBJ2-7,.,.,TRBV7-9,CASSLTAYEQYF,TGTGCCAGCAGCTTAACGGCCTACGAGCAGTACTTC
TRBJ2-5,.,.,TRBV16,CASSNPYRARQTQYF,TGTGCCAGCAGCAACCCGTACAGGGCTCGACAGACCCAGTACTTC
TRBJ2-7,.,.,TRBV6-5,CASSNPSAYEQYF,TGTGCCAGCAGCAATCCTAGCGCCTACGAGCAGTACTTC
TRBJ1-2,TRBD1,once,TRBV4-2,CASSQDLRTGVNYTF,TGTGCCAGCAGCCAAGATCTTCGGACAGGGGTAAACTACACCTTC
TRBJ1-4,.,once,TRBV6-5,CASSLTSGRTEKLFF,TGTGCCAGCAGCCTGACCTCAGGGCGGACGGAAAAACTGTTTTTT
TRBJ1-1,.,.,TRBV9,CASSVALGQRPSNTEAFF,TGTGCCAGCAGCGTAGCTCTCGGACAGAGACCCTCGAACACTGAAGCTTTCTTT
TRBJ1-6,TRBD1,.,TRBV6-6,CASSPTGVSPLHF,TGTGCCAGCAGCCCGACAGGGGTTTCACCCCTCCACTTT
TRBJ1-2,TRBD1,.,TRBV18,CASSPEPGGYGYTF,TGTGCCAGCTCACCAGAGCCAGGGGGCTATGGCTACACCTTC
TRBJ2-4,.,.,TRBV7-2,CASSLSPAKNIQYF,TGTGCCAGCAGCTTATCTCCAGCCAAAAACATTCAGTACTTC
TRBJ2-1,.,few,TRBV7-2,CASSLILSGSYNEQFF,TGTGCCAGCAGCTTAATACTTAGCGGCTCCTACAATGAGCAGTTCTTC
TRBJ2-5,.,.,TRBV5-4,CASSPPGQQETQYF,TGTGCCAGCAGCCCTCCGGGACAACAAGAGACCCAGTACTTC
TRBJ2-1,TRBD2,.,TRBV9,CASSVDGTSVVFF,TGTGCCAGCAGCGTGGATGGGACTAGCGTGGTGTTCTTC
TRBJ1-1,TRBD1,.,TRBV11-2,CASSHRQGSTEAFF,TGTGCCAGCAGCCATAGACAGGGATCCACTGAAGCTTTCTTT
TRBJ1-1,.,.,TRBV6-5,CASRLTMNTEAFF,TGTGCCAGCAGGCTCACAATGAACACTGAAGCTTTCTTT
TRBJ2-2,.,few,TRBV9,CASSVGGGSTGELFF,TGTGCCAGCAGCGTAGGCGGCGGCTCCACCGGGGAGCTGTTTTTT